Below are 5 T cell receptor beta chains sequenced from a single sample in a study of monozygotic twins with inflammatory bowel disease. TCRdb re-analyzed the 5' RACE reads; it lists each CDR3 protein once, without DNA. The sample holds approximately 400,000 distinct CDR3 sequences. The sample consisted of blood. The receptor source for this set is a human donor with ulcerative colitis or Crohn's disease, or a healthy co-twin of an affected twin (not recorded which).

V is TRBV6-1 and J is TRBJ2-4; TCRdb reports TRBD2, a call that lacks DNA to check it against. CDR3 length: 16 amino acids. Germline loops: CDR1 MNHNS, CDR2 SASEGT. The CDR3: CASTPGLALGKNIQYF.

V is TRBV20-1 and J is TRBJ2-7; the TCRdb call, TRBD1, lacks DNA for checking. The germline gives CDR1 DFQATT, CDR2 SNEGSKA (reference sequence). This CDR3 has 14 amino acids. The CDR3 is CSARGTGASYEQYF.

V usage is TRBV12-3 or TRBV12-4 and J usage is TRBJ1-2; TCRdb's assignment of TRBD1 cannot be checked, as there is no DNA. The CDR3 contains 14 residues. The CDR3 is CASSNLDRNYGYTF.

The chain has TRBV5-1 and TRBJ2-5. Germline V gene data show CDR1 as SGHRS and CDR2 as YFSETQ. There are 15 residues in the CDR3. The CDR3 is CASSLGLAGIETQYF.

The rearrangement links TRBV6-1 to TRBJ1-2; TCRdb's D gene call, TRBD1, goes unchecked for lack of DNA. The CDR3 extends over 14 amino acids. Per the germline V gene, CDR1 is MNHNS and CDR2 is SASEGT. The CDR3 is CASSEPRDNYGYTF.